This TCR beta chain was obtained from a study of T cell repertoires in cytomegalovirus infection. This clonotype was seen at least ten times. Each CDR3 protein is one row after TCRdb ran MiXCR on the reads. The sample consists of around 530,000 distinct CDR3 sequences, 26% of them appearing once. The CDR3 is made up of 18 amino acids. The V segment lost 5 bases and the J segment 0 bases; nucleotides outside the gene matches: 13. CDR1 SGHTA and CDR2 FQGNSA come from the germline V gene. The chain combines TRBV7-2 with TRBJ2-1, with 7 bases that match TRBD2. The sequence derives from a human donor in good health (CMV status not recorded). Some clones in this sample may be carry-over from other donors' samples. Source material: PBMCs. This chain's CDR3 is CASSLNQRDAVSYNEQFF. The CDR3 region has the DNA TGTGCCAGCAGCCTTAACCAGCGGGACGCCGTCTCCTACAATGAGCAGTTCTTC.